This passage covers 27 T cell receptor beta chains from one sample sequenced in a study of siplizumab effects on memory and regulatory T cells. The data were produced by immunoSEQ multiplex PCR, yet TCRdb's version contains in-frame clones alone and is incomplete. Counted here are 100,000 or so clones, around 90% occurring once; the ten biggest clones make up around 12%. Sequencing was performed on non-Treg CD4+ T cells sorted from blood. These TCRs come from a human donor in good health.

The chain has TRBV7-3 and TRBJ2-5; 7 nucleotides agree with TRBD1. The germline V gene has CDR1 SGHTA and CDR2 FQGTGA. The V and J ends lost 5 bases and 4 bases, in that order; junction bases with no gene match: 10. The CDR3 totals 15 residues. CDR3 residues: CASSPLGGAGETQYF. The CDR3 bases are TGTGCCAGCAGCCCCCTAGGGGGCGCGGGAGAGACCCAGTACTTC.

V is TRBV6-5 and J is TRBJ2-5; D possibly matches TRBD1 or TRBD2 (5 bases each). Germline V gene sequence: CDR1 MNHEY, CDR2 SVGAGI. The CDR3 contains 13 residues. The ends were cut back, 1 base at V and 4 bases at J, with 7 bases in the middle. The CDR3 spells CASSYWDVETQYF. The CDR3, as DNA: TGTGCCAGCAGTTACTGGGACGTAGAGACCCAGTACTTC.

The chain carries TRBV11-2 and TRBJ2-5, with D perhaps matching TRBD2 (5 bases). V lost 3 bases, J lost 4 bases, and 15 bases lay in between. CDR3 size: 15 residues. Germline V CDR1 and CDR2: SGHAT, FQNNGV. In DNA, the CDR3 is TGTGCCAGCAGCTTCGGGGTGGTAGCCGGAGAGACCCAGTACTTC. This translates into CASSFGVVAGETQYF.

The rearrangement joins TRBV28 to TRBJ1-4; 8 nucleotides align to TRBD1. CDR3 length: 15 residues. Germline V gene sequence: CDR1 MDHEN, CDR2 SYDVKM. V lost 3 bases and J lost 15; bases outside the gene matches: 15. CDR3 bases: TGTGCCAGCAGTTTTCAGGGGGCCTTATCGATGATGATGTTTTTT. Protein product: CASSFQGALSMMMFF.

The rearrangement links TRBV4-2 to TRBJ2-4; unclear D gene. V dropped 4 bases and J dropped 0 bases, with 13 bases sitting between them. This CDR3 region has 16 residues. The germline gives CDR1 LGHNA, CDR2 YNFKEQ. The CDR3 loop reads CASSPQAVLAKNIQYF. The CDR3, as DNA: TGTGCCAGCAGCCCCCAAGCAGTTCTAGCCAAAAACATTCAGTACTTC.

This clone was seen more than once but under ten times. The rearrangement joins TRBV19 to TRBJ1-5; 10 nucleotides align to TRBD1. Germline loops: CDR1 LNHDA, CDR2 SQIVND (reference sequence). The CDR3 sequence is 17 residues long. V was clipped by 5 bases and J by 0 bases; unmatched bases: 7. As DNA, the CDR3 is TGTGCCAGTAGTCCCCGGACAGGGGGTTCTAGCAATCAGCCCCAGCATTTT. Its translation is CASSPRTGGSSNQPQHF.

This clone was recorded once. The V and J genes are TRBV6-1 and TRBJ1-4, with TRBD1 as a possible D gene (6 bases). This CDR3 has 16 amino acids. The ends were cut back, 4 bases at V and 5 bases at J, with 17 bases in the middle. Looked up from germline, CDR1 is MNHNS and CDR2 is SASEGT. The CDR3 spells CASSARQGRSNEKLFF. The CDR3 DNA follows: TGTGCCAGCAGTGCGAGGCAGGGGAGAAGCAATGAAAAACTGTTTTTT.

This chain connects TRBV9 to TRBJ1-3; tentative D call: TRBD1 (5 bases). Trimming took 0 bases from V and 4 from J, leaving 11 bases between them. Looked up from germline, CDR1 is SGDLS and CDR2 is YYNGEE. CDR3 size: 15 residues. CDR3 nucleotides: TGTGCCAGCAGCGTAGCGCCCGGGGCCGGAAACACCATATATTTT. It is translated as CASSVAPGAGNTIYF. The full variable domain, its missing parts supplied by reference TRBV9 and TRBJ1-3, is DSGVTQTPKHLITATGQRVTLRCSPRSGDLSVYWYQQSLDQGLQFLIQYYNGEERAKGNILERFSAQQFPDLHSELNLSSLELGDSALYFCASSVAPGAGNTIYFGEGSWLTVV.

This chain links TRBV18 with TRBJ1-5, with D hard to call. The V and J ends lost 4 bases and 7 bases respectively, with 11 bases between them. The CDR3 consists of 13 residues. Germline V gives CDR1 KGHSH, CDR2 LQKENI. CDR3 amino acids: CASSRQSGQPQHF. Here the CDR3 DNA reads TGTGCCAGCTCACGTCAGAGTGGCCAGCCCCAGCATTTT.

The CDR3 protein is CASRRRGANTGELFF. CDR3 sequence (DNA): TGTGCCAGCAGACGCCGCGGGGCGAACACCGGGGAGCTGTTTTTT. The chain employs TRBV25-1 and TRBJ2-2; the D gene is possibly TRBD2 (6 bases). From germline, CDR1 is MGHDK and CDR2 SYGVNS. The CDR3 loop spans 15 amino acids. Deletions cut 6 bases from V and 0 bases from J, with 11 bases between.

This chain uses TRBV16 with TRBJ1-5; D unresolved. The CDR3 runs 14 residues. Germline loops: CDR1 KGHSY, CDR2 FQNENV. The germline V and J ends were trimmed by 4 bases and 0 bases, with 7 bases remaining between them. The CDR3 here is CASSPDDSNQPQHF. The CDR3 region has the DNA TGTGCCAGCAGCCCCGACGATAGCAATCAGCCCCAGCATTTT. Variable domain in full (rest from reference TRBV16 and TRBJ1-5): GEEVAQTPKHLVRGEGQKAKLYCAPIKGHSYVFWYQQVLKNEFKFLISFQNENVFDETGMPKERFSAKCLPNSPCSLEIQATKLEDSAVYFCASSPDDSNQPQHFGDGTRLSIL.

CDR3 bases: TGTGCCAGCAGCCGGACAGCGATACCCTATGGCTACACCTTC. It yields the protein CASSRTAIPYGYTF. The V and J genes are TRBV5-6 and TRBJ1-2, with a weak D call TRBD1 (6 bases). This CDR3 comprises 14 residues. Per germline, CDR1 SGHDT and CDR2 YYEEEE. Between the trimmed V and J ends, which lost 4 bases and 4 bases, there was a span of 14 bases.

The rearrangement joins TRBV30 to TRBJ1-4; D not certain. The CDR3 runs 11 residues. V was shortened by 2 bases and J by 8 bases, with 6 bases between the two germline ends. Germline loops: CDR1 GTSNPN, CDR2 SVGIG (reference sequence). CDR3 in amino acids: CAWSLREKLFF. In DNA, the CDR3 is TGTGCCTGGAGTCTAAGGGAAAAACTGTTTTTT.

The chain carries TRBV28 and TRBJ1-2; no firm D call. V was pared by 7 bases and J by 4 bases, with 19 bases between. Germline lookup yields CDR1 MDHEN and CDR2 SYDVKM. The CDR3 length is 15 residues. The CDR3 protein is CASIPAGSASYGYTF. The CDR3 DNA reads TGTGCCAGCATTCCCGCGGGGTCGGCTTCCTATGGCTACACCTTC.

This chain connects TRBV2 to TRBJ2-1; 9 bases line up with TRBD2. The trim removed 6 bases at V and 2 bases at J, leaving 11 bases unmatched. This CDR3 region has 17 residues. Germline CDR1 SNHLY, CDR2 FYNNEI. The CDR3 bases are TGTGCCAGCAGGGCCCTGCGACTAGCGGAGACCTACAATGAGCAGTTCTTC. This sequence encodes CASRALRLAETYNEQFF.

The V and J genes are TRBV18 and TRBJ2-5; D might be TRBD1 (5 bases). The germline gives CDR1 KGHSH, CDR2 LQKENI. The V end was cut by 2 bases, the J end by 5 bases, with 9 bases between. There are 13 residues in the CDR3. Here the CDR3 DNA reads TGTGCCAGCTCACCATCTTACAGGGAGACCCAGTACTTC. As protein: CASSPSYRETQYF.

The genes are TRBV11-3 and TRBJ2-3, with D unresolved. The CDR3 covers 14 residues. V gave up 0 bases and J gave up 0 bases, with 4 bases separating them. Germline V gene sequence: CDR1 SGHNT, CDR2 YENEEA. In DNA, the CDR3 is TGTGCCAGCAGCTTAGAACAGAGCACAGATACGCAGTATTTT. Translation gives CASSLEQSTDTQYF.

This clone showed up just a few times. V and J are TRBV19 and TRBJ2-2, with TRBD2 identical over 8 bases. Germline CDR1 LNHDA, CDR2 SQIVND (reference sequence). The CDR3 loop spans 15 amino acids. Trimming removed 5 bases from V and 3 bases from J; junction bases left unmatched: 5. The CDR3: CASSLREGYTGELFF. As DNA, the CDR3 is TGTGCCAGTAGTCTCCGGGAGGGATACACCGGGGAGCTGTTTTTT.

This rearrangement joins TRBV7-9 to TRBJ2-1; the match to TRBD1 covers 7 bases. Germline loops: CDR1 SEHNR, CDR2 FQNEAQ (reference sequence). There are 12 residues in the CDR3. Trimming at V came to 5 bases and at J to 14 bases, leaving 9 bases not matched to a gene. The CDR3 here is CASSEIRGSEFF. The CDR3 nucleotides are TGTGCCAGCAGCGAGATCAGGGGGTCGGAGTTCTTC.

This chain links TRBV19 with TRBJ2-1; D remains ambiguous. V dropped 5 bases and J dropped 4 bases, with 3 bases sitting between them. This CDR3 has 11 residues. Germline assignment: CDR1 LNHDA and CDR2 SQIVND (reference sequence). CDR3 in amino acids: CASSWYNEQFF. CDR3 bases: TGTGCCAGTAGTTGGTACAATGAGCAGTTCTTC.

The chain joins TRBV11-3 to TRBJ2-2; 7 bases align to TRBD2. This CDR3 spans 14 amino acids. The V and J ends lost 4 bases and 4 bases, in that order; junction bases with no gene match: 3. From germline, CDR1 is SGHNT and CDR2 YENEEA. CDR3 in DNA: TGTGCCAGCAGCTGTAGCGGGTCCACCGGGGAGCTGTTTTTT. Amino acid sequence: CASSCSGSTGELFF. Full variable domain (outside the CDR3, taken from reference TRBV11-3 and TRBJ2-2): EAGVVQSPRYKIIEKKQPVAFWCNPISGHNTLYWYLQNLGQGPELLIRYENEEAVDDSQLPKDRFSAERLKGVDSTLKIQPAELGDSAVYLCASSCSGSTGELFFGEGSRLTVL.

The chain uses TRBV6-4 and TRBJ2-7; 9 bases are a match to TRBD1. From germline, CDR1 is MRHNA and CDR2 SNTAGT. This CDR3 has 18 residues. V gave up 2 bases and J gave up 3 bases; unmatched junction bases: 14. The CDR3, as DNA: TGTGCCAGCAGTGACGGGGACAGGGTTAATCCTCATCTCTACGAGCAGTACTTC. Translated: CASSDGDRVNPHLYEQYF.

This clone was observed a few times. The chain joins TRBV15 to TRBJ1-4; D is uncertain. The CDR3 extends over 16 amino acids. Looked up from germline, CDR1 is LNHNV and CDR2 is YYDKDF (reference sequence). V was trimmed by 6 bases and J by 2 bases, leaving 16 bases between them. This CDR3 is CATRKGTGSTNEKLFF. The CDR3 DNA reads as TGTGCCACCAGGAAAGGAACGGGATCTACTAATGAAAAACTGTTTTTT.

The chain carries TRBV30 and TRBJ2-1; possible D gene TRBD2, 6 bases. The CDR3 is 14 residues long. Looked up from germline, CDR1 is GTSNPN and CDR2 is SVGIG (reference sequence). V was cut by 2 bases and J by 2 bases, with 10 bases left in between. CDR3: CAWSTGGTYNEQFF. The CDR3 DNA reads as TGTGCCTGGAGTACGGGCGGGACCTACAATGAGCAGTTCTTC.

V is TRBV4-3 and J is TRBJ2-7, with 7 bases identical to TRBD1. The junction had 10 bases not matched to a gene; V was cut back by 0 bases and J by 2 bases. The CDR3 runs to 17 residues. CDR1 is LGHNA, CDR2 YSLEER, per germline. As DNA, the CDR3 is TGCGCCAGCAGCCAAGAAAGGGTTGTACAGGGGACCTACGAGCAGTACTTC. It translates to CASSQERVVQGTYEQYF.

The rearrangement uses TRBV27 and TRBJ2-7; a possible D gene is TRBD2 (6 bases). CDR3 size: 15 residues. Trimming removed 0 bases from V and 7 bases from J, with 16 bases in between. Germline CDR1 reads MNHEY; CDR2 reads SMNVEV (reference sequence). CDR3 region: CASSLSRVRGREQYF. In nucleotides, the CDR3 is TGTGCCAGCAGTTTATCGCGGGTGAGAGGGAGGGAGCAGTACTTC.

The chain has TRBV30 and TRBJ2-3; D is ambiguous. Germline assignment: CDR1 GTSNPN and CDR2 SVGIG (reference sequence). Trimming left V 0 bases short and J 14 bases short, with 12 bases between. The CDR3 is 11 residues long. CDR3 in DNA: TGTGCCTGGAGTGTATTGGCCGTTATGTATTTT. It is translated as CAWSVLAVMYF.